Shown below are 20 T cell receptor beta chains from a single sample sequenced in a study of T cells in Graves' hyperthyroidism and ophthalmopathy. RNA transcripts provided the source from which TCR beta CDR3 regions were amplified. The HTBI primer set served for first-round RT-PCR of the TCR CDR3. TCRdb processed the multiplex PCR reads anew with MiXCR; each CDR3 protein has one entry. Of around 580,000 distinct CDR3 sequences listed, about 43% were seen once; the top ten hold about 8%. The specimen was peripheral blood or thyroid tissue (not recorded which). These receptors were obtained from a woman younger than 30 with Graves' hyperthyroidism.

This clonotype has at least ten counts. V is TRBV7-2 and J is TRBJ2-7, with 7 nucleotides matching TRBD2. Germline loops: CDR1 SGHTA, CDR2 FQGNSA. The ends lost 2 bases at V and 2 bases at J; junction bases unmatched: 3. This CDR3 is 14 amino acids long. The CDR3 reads CASSLWAGAYEQYF. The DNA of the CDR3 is TGTGCCAGCAGCTTATGGGCGGGAGCCTACGAGCAGTACTTC. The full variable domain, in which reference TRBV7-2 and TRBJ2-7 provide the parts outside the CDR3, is GAGVSQSPSNKVTEKGKDVELRCDPISGHTALYWYRQSLGQGLEFLIYFQGNSAPDKSGLPSDRFSAERTGGSVSTLTIQRTQQEDSAVYLCASSLWAGAYEQYFGPGTRLTVT.

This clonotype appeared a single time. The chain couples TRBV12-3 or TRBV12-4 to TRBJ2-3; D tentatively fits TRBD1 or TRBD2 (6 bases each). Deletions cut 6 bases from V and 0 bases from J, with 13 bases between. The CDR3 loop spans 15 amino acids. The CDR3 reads CASSIGGTSTDTQYF. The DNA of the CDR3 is TGTGCCAGCAGCATAGGGGGGACGAGCACAGATACGCAGTATTTT.

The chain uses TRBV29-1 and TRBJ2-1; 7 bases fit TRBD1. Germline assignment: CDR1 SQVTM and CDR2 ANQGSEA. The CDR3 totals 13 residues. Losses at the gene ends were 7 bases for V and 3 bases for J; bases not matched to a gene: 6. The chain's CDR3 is CSGRQGLYNEQFF. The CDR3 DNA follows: TGCAGCGGCAGACAGGGCCTCTACAATGAGCAGTTCTTC.

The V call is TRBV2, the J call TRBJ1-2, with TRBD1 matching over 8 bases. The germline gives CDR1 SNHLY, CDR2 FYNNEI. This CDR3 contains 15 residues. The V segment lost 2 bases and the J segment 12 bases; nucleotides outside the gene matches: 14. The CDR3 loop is CASSEPGEAGGIDTF. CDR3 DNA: TGTGCCAGCAGTGAACCGGGTGAGGCAGGGGGCATCGACACCTTC.

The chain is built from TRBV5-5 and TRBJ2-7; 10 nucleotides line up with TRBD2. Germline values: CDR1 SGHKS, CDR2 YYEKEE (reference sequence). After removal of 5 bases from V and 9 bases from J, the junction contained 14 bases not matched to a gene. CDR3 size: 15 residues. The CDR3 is CASSTGSGRAPVQYF. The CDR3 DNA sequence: TGTGCCAGCAGTACGGGAAGCGGGAGGGCCCCGGTGCAGTACTTC. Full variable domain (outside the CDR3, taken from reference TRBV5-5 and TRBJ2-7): DAGVTQSPTHLIKTRGQQVTLRCSPISGHKSVSWYQQVLGQGPQFIFQYYEKEERGRGNFPDRFSARQFPNYSSELNVNALLLGDSALYLCASSTGSGRAPVQYFGPGTRLTVT.

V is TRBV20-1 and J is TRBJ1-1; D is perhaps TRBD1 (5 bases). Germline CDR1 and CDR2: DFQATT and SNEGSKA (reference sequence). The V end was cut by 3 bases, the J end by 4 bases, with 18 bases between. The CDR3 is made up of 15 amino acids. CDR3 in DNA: TGCAGTGCTAGTGGGACTGCGGGAGGGAGCACTGAAGCTTTCTTT. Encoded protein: CSASGTAGGSTEAFF.

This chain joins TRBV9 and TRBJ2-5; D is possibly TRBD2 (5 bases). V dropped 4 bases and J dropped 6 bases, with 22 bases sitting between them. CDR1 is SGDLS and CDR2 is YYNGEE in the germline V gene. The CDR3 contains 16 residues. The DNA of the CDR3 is TGTGCCAGCAGCTCTCGGAACACCGGGGAGCTGAAGACCCAGTACTTC. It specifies CASSSRNTGELKTQYF.

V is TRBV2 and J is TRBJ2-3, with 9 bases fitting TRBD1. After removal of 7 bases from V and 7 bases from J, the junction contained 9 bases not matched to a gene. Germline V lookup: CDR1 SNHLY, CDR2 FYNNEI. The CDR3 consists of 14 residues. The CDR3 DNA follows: TGTGCCAGCACCCGGGACAGGGAAACAAATACGCAGTATTTT. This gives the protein CASTRDRETNTQYF.

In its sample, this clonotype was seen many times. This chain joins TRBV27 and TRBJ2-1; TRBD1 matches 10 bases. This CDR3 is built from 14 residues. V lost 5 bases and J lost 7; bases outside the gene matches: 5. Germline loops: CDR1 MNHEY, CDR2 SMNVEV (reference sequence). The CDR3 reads CASSPGQGRNEQFF. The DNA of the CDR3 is TGTGCCAGCAGTCCGGGACAGGGGAGGAATGAGCAGTTCTTC.

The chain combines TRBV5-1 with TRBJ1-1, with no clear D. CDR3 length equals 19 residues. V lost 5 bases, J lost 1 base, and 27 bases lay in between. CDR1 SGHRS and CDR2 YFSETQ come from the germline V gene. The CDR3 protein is CASSPSPRSNQPGNTEAFF. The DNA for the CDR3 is TGCGCCAGCAGTCCCAGTCCCCGAAGCAATCAGCCCGGGAACACTGAAGCTTTCTTT.

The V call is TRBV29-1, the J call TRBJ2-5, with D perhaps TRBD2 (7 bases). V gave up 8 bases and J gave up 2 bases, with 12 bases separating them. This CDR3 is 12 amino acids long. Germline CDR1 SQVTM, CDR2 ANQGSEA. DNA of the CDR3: TGCAGCTACAGGGAGGGACAAGAGACCCAGTACTTC. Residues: CSYREGQETQYF. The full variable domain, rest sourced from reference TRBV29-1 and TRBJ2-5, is SAVISQKPSRDICQRGTSLTIQCQVDSQVTMMFWYRQQPGQSLTLIATANQGSEATYESGFVIDKFPISRPNLTFSTLTVSNMSPEDSSIYLCSYREGQETQYFGPGTRLLVL.

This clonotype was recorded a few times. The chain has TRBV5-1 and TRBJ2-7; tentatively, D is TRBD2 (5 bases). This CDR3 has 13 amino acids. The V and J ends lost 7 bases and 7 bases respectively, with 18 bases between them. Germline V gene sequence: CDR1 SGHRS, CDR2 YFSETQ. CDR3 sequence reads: CASQGLDMDEQYF. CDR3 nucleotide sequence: TGCGCCAGCCAAGGACTGGATATGGATGAGCAGTACTTC. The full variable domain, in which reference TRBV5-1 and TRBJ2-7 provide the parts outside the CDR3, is KAGVTQTPRYLIKTRGQQVTLSCSPISGHRSVSWYQQTPGQGLQFLFEYFSETQRNKGNFPGRFSGRQFSNSRSEMNVSTLELGDSALYLCASQGLDMDEQYFGPGTRLTVT.

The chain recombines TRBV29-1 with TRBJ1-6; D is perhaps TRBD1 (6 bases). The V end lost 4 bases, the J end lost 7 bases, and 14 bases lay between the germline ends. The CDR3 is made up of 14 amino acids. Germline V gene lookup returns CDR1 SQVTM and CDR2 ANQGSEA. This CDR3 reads CSVVLQGSNSPLHF. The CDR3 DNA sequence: TGCAGCGTTGTCCTCCAGGGGAGCAATTCACCCCTCCACTTT.

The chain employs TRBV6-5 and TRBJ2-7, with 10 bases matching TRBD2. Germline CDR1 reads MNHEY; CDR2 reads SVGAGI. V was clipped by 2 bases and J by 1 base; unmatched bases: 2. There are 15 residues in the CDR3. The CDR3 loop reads CASSYETSGSYEQYF. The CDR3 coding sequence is TGTGCCAGCAGTTACGAGACTAGCGGGTCCTACGAGCAGTACTTC.

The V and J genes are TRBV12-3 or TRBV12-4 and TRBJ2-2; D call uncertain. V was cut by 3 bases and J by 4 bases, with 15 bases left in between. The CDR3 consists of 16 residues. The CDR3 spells CASSLQSDGITGELFF. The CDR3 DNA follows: TGTGCCAGCAGTTTGCAATCGGACGGCATCACCGGGGAGCTGTTTTTT.

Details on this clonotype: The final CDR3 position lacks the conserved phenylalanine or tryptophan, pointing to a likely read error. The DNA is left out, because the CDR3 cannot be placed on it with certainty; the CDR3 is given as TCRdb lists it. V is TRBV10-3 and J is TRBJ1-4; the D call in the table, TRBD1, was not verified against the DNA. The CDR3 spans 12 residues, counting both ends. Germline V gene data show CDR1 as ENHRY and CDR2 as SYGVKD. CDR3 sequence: CAISERQKEANY.

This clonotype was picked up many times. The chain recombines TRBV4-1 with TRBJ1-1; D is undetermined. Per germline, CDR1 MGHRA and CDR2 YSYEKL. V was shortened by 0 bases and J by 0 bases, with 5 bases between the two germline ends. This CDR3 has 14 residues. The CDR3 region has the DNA TGCGCCAGCAGCCAAGAGTGGGTGAACACTGAAGCTTTCTTT. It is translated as CASSQEWVNTEAFF.

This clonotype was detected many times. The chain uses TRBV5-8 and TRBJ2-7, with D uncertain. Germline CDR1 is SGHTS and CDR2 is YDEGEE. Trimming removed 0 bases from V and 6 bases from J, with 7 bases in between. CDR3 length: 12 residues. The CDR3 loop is CASSLERTEQYF. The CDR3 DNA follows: TGTGCCAGCAGCTTGGAACGAACCGAGCAGTACTTC.

In DNA, the CDR3 is TGCAGCGTTACGTTAGCGGGAGGGCCTTACGAGCAGTACTTC. Encoded protein: CSVTLAGGPYEQYF. The V gene is TRBV29-1, the J gene TRBJ2-7, with TRBD2 matching 11 bases. The germline CDR1 and CDR2 sequences are SQVTM and ANQGSEA. CDR3 length: 14 amino acids. Trimming cost V 5 bases and J 4 bases; bases outside gene matches: 7.

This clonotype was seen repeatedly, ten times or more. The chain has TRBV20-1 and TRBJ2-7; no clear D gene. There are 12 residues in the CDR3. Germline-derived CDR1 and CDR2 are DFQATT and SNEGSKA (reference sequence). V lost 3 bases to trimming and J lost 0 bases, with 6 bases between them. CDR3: CSAREPSYEQYF. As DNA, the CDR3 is TGCAGTGCTAGGGAACCCTCCTACGAGCAGTACTTC.